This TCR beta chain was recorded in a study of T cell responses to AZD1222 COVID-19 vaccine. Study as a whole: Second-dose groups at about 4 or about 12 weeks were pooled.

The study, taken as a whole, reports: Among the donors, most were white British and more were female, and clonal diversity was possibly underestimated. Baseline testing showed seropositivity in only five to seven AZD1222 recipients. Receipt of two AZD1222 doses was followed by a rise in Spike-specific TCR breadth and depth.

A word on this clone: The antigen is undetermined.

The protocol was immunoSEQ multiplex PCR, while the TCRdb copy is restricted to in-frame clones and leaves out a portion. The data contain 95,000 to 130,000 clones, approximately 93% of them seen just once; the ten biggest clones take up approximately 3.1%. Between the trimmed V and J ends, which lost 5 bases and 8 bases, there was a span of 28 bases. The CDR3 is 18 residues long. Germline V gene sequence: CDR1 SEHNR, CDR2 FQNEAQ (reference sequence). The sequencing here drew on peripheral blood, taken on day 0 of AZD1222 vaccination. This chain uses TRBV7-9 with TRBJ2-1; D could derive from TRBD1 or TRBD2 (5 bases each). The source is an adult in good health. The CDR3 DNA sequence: TGTGCCAGCAGCCATACGGGGACGGGACCCCGAATTAGGGATGAGCAGTTCTTC. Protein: CASSHTGTGPRIRDEQFF.